This record looks at one T cell receptor beta chain sequence and its context. The antigen remains undetermined. There are 13 residues in the CDR3. Losses at the gene ends were 5 bases for V and 7 bases for J; bases not matched to a gene: 7. From germline, CDR1 is SGHTA and CDR2 FQGTGA. The sample belongs to a study of T cell responses to AZD1222 COVID-19 vaccine. Measured with immunoSEQ multiplex PCR; TCRdb has only the in-frame clones, and not every one. The data show some 120,000 clones, 80% to 90% seen once. Overall study findings and caveats: Only a handful of AZD1222 recipients, roughly six in all, had baseline seropositivity. The donor cohort was predominantly white British with a female majority, and clonal diversity may have been underestimated. Close to half of all spike-specific TCRs reportedly target regions of the variants that are unmutated.

Sequencing used peripheral blood, obtained on day 0 of AZD1222 vaccination. This receptor was identified in an adult in good health. The V gene is TRBV7-3, the J gene TRBJ1-1; 7 bases agree with TRBD1. The CDR3 loop is CASSPQGGDEAFF. CDR3 in DNA: TGTGCCAGCAGCCCCCAGGGGGGTGATGAAGCTTTCTTT. Looking up the rest from reference TRBV7-3 and TRBJ1-1 gives the full variable domain: GAGVSQTPSNKVTEKGKYVELRCDPISGHTALYWYRQSLGQGPEFLIYFQGTGAADDSGLPNDRFFAVRPEGSVSTLKIQRTERGDSAVYLCASSPQGGDEAFFGQGTRLTVV.